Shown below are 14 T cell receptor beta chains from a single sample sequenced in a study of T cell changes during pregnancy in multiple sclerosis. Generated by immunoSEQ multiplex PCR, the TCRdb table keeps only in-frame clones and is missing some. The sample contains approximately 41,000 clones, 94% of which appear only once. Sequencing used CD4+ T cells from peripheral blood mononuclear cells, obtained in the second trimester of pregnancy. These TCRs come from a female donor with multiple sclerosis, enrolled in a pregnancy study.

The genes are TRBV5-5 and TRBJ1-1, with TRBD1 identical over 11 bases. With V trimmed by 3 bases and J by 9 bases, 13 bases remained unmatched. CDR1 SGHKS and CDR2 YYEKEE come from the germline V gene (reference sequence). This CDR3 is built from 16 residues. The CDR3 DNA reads TGTGCCAGCAGCTCGGACAGGGGGCTTCTAGAGTCTAAAGCTTTCTTT. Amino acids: CASSSDRGLLESKAFF.

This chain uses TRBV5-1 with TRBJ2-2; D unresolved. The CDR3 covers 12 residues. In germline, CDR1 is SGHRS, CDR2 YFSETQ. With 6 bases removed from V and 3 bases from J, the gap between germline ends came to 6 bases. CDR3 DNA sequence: TGCGCCAGCACCCGAGACACCGGGGAGCTGTTTTTT. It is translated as CASTRDTGELFF.

Here the CDR3 DNA reads TGTGCCAGCAGCGTATGGGGCTCCGGTCGGGGGGAGACCCAGTACTTC. Translation: CASSVWGSGRGETQYF. The J gene is TRBJ2-5, the V gene TRBV9; a possible D gene is TRBD2 (6 bases). The V gene lost 1 base and the J gene lost 5 bases, with 18 bases spanning the gap. Germline V gives CDR1 SGDLS, CDR2 YYNGEE. The CDR3 consists of 16 residues.

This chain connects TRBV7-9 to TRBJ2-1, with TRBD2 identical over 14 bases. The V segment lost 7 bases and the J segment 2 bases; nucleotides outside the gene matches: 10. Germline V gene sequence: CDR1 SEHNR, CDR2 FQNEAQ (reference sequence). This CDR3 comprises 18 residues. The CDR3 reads CASTSGGLAGVTYNEQFF. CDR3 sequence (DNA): TGTGCCAGCACCTCAGGGGGACTAGCGGGAGTCACCTACAATGAGCAGTTCTTC.

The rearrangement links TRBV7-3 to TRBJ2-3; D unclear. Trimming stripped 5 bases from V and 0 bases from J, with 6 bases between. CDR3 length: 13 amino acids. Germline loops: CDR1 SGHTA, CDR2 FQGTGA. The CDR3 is CASSHTSTDTQYF. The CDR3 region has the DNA TGTGCCAGCAGCCATACTAGCACAGATACGCAGTATTTT. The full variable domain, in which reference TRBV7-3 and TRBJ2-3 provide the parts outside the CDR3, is GAGVSQTPSNKVTEKGKYVELRCDPISGHTALYWYRQSLGQGPEFLIYFQGTGAADDSGLPNDRFFAVRPEGSVSTLKIQRTERGDSAVYLCASSHTSTDTQYFGPGTRLTVL.

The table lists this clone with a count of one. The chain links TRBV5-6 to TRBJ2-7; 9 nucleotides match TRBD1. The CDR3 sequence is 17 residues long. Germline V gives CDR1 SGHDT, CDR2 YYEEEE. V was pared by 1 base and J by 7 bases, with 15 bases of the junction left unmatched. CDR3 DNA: TGTGCCAGCAGCTTGTGGGGGTTAGGGACAGGGAAGGGGGAGCAGTACTTC. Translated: CASSLWGLGTGKGEQYF.

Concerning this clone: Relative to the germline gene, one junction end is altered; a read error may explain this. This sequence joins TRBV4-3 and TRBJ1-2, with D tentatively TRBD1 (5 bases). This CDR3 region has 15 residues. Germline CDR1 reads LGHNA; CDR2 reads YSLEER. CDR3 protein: CASRQGAGGDYGYTF. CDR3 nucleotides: TGCGCCAGCAGACAAGGAGCCGGAGGGGACTATGGCTACACCTTC.

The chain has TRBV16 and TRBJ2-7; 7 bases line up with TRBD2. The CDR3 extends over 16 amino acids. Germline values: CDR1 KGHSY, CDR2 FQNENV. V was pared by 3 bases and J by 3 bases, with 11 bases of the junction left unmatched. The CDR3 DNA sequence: TGTGCCAGCAGCCATTTAAGAGGGAGGGAAGGCTACGAGCAGTACTTC. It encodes CASSHLRGREGYEQYF.

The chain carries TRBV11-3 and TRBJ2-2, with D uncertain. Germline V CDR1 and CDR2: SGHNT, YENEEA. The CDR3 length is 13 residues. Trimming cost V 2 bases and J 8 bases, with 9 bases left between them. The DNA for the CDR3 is TGTGCCAGCAGCTTAACGGAGCCGGGGGAGCTGTTTTTT. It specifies CASSLTEPGELFF.

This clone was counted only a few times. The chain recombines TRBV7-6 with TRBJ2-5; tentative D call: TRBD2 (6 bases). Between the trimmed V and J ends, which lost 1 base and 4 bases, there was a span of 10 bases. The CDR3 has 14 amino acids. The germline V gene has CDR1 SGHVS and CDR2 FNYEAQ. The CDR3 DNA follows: TGTGCCAGCAGCTTAGGCGGGAAAGGAGAGACCCAGTACTTC. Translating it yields CASSLGGKGETQYF.

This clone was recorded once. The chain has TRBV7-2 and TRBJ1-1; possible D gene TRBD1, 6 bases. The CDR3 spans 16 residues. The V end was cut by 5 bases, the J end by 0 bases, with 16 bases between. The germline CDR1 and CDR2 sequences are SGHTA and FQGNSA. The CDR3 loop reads CASSPGGGRMNTEAFF. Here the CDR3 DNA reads TGTGCCAGCAGCCCGGGGGGGGGCCGGATGAACACTGAAGCTTTCTTT.

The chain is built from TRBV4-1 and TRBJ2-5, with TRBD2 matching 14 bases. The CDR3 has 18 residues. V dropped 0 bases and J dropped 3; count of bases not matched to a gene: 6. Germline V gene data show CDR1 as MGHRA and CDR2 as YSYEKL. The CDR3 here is CASSQEGLAGGLKETQYF. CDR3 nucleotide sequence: TGCGCCAGCAGCCAAGAAGGACTAGCGGGAGGCCTGAAAGAGACCCAGTACTTC.

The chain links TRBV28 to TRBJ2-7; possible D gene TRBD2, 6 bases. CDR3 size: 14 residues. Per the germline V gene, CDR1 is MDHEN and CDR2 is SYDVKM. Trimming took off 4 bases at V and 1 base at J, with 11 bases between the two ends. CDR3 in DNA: TGTGCCAGCAGTTCCATTGGGACTTCCTACGAGCAGTACTTC. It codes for CASSSIGTSYEQYF.

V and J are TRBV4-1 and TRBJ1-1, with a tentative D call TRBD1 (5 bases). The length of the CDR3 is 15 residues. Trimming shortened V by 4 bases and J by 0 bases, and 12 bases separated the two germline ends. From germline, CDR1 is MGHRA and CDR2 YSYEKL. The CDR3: CASSPERGMNTEAFF. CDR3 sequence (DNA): TGCGCCAGCAGCCCAGAGCGGGGCATGAACACTGAAGCTTTCTTT.